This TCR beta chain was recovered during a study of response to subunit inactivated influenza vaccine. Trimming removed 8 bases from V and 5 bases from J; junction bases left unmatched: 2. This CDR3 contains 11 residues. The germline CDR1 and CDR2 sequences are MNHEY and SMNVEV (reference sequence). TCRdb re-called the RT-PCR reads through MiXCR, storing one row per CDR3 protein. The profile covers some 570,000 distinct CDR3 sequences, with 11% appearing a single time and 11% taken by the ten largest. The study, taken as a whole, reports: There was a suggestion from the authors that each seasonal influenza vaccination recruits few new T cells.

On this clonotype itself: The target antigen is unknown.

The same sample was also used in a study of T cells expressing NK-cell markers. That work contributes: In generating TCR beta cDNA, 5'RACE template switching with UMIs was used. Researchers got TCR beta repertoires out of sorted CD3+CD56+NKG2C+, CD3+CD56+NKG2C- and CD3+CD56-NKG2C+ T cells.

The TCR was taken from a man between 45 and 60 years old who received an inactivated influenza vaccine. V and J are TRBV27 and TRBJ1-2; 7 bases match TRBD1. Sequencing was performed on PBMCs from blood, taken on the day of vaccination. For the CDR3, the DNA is TGTGCCAGCGGGGACAGATATGGCTACACCTTC. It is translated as CASGDRYGYTF.